One and the same sample provided the 17 T cell receptor beta chains below, sequenced in a study of shared T cell receptors in the human thymus. Produced via immunoSEQ multiplex PCR; TCRdb's table is partial and in-frame only. The sample includes 500,000 to 550,000 clones, approximately 80% of them seen just once. The data also belong to a second study, concerning human thymus T cells.

Sequencing was performed on thymocytes. The source of these receptors is a boy under two years old with a congenital heart defect.

The V gene is TRBV28, the J gene TRBJ1-4, with TRBD1 matching over 9 bases. The CDR3 extends over 16 amino acids. After removal of 6 bases from V and 1 base from J, the junction contained 6 bases not matched to a gene. Germline V gene lookup returns CDR1 MDHEN and CDR2 SYDVKM. This CDR3 is CASRTDRGGTNEKLFF. DNA of the CDR3: TGTGCCAGCAGGACGGACAGGGGAGGAACTAATGAAAAACTGTTTTTT.

CDR3 nucleotides: TGTGCCAGTAGTATGAACAGGGGAGGCTACACCTTC. Translating it yields CASSMNRGGYTF. The rearrangement joins TRBV19 to TRBJ1-2; TRBD1 matches 7 bases. This CDR3 is 12 amino acids long. The germline V gene has CDR1 LNHDA and CDR2 SQIVND (reference sequence). V lost 3 bases to trimming and J lost 8 bases; unmatched junction nucleotides: 3.

This clone has just a few counts. The chain carries TRBV27 and TRBJ2-1; 7 nucleotides align to TRBD2. Germline loops: CDR1 MNHEY, CDR2 SMNVEV (reference sequence). The ends lost 4 bases at V and 6 bases at J; junction bases unmatched: 12. The CDR3 extends over 16 amino acids. CDR3 amino acids: CASSSEGRARRNEQFF. Here the CDR3 DNA reads TGTGCCAGCAGTTCTGAAGGGAGGGCCAGGCGCAATGAGCAGTTCTTC.

This clone has more than one count but fewer than ten. V and J are TRBV11-3 and TRBJ2-7; 9 bases are a match to TRBD2. The CDR3 runs to 13 residues. Germline V CDR1 and CDR2: SGHNT, YENEEA. Unmatched junction bases numbered 6, after V lost 9 bases and J lost 3 bases. CDR3 coding DNA: TGTGCCAGTCGGCGGCGGGAGGGCTACGAGCAGTACTTC. It codes for CASRRREGYEQYF. Combining the CDR3 with reference TRBV11-3 and TRBJ2-7 gives the whole variable domain EAGVVQSPRYKIIEKKQPVAFWCNPISGHNTLYWYLQNLGQGPELLIRYENEEAVDDSQLPKDRFSAERLKGVDSTLKIQPAELGDSAVYLCASRRREGYEQYFGPGTRLTVT.

The table lists this clone with a few counts. The CDR3 bases are TGTGCCAGCAGTAAGTCTTGGGCGACGGGAGGACTCTCCAGCACAGATACGCAGTATTTT. Translated: CASSKSWATGGLSSTDTQYF. The rearrangement links TRBV27 to TRBJ2-3; 7 nucleotides agree with TRBD2. This CDR3 is built from 20 residues. V shed 5 bases and J 0 bases; nucleotides not matched to a gene: 20. Per germline, CDR1 MNHEY and CDR2 SMNVEV (reference sequence).

On this clone itself: An end of the junction does not agree with germline; a read error may underlie this. The CDR3 nucleotides read TGTGCCAGCAATGAAGCATTCTCGGTCACCGGGGAGCTGTTTTTT. Encoded protein: CASNEAFSVTGELFF. J is TRBJ2-2 and V is TRBV6-1, with no clear D. The V gene's germline CDR1 is MNHNS and CDR2 SASEGT. This CDR3 region has 15 residues.

The V and J genes are TRBV4-3 and TRBJ2-7, with 9 positions matching TRBD1. The CDR3 totals 16 residues. The J segment lost 5 bases and the V segment lost 0 bases, leaving 8 bases of the junction unmatched. Germline CDR1 reads LGHNA; CDR2 reads YSLEER. The chain's CDR3 is CASSQDRNRGPHEQYF. CDR3 DNA: TGCGCCAGCAGCCAAGATCGAAACAGGGGGCCCCACGAGCAGTACTTC.

This clone occurred a few times. V gene TRBV10-3 combines with J gene TRBJ2-2, with D tentatively TRBD2 (5 bases). The CDR3 spans 14 residues. V lost 4 bases to trimming and J lost 2 bases, with 8 bases between them. Germline CDR1 is ENHRY and CDR2 is SYGVKD. Here the CDR3 reads CAISVEGNTGELFF. The CDR3 DNA is TGTGCCATCAGTGTTGAGGGTAACACCGGGGAGCTGTTTTTT.

This clone was observed a single time. The chain employs TRBV4-1 and TRBJ2-7; the D gene is possibly TRBD2 (5 bases). CDR3 length: 16 amino acids. V shed 0 bases and J shed 2 bases, with 14 bases lying between them. The V gene's germline CDR1 is MGHRA and CDR2 YSYEKL. As DNA, the CDR3 is TGCGCCAGCAGCCAAGACCCCCCGGGAACCACCTACGAGCAGTACTTC. It is translated as CASSQDPPGTTYEQYF.

The V call is TRBV5-4, the J call TRBJ1-2, with no clear D. This CDR3 has 13 residues. The ends were cut back, 4 bases at V and 3 bases at J, with 10 bases in the middle. Germline CDR1 SGHNT, CDR2 YYREEE (reference sequence). CDR3 protein: CASSLGGDYGYTF. CDR3 sequence (DNA): TGTGCCAGCAGCCTGGGCGGGGACTATGGCTACACCTTC.

The rearrangement links TRBV5-8 to TRBJ1-5; D not resolved. The CDR3 spans 17 residues. V gave up 2 bases and J gave up 3 bases, with 18 bases separating them. In germline, CDR1 is SGHTS, CDR2 YDEGEE. CDR3 sequence reads: CASSFTPRGRVNQPQHF. The CDR3 nucleotides read TGTGCCAGCAGCTTTACCCCCAGAGGCCGGGTCAATCAGCCCCAGCATTTT.

This clone showed up just a few times. At the DNA level, this CDR3 is encoded by other sequences in the same sample as well. The V gene is TRBV11-2, the J gene TRBJ2-7; 9 nucleotides match TRBD2. The CDR3 is made up of 14 amino acids. Germline trimming cut 5 bases from V and 0 bases from J; bases unmatched to any gene: 2. Germline loops: CDR1 SGHAT, CDR2 FQNNGV. CDR3 coding DNA: TGTGCCAGCAGCCTACTAGCGGGCTCCTACGAGCAGTACTTC. As protein: CASSLLAGSYEQYF.

This clone showed up just a few times. The chain employs TRBV4-3 and TRBJ2-7, with D tentatively TRBD1 (8 bases). CDR1 LGHNA and CDR2 YSLEER come from the germline V gene. This CDR3 has 22 amino acids. The germline V and J ends were trimmed by 0 bases and 0 bases, with 30 bases remaining between them. Here the CDR3 reads CASSQDRDRPGAPGGSSYEQYF. The CDR3, as DNA: TGCGCCAGCAGCCAAGATCGGGACAGGCCCGGGGCGCCCGGCGGGAGCTCCTACGAGCAGTACTTC.

This chain connects TRBV4-3 to TRBJ2-7; the match to TRBD1 covers 7 bases. The CDR3 covers 15 residues. Germline V gene sequence: CDR1 LGHNA, CDR2 YSLEER. The junction had 3 bases not matched to a gene; V was cut back by 0 bases and J by 1 base. CDR3 DNA: TGCGCCAGCAGCCAAGAGACAGGGACGTCCTACGAGCAGTACTTC. This encodes CASSQETGTSYEQYF.

The J gene is TRBJ2-7, the V gene TRBV10-1, with D possibly being TRBD1 (6 bases). The CDR3 spans 15 residues. Germline V CDR1 and CDR2: WNHNN, SYGVQD (reference sequence). Trimming stripped 0 bases from V and 6 bases from J, with 15 bases between. CDR3 sequence (DNA): TGCGCCAGCAGTGAGTCCTCCCGACAGGTCGGCGAGCAGTACTTC. It is translated as CASSESSRQVGEQYF.

The rearrangement links TRBV7-9 to TRBJ2-2; 9 nucleotides align to TRBD2. Germline loops: CDR1 SEHNR, CDR2 FQNEAQ (reference sequence). The CDR3 is 18 amino acids. V lost 3 bases to trimming and J lost 4 bases; unmatched junction nucleotides: 12. The CDR3 DNA follows: TGTGCCAGCAGCTTTAGCGGGAGCGGGCCCCGTGGCACCGGGGAGCTGTTTTTT. Protein sequence: CASSFSGSGPRGTGELFF.

The chain links TRBV15 to TRBJ2-3; D may be TRBD2 (5 bases). CDR1 is LNHNV, CDR2 YYDKDF, per germline (reference sequence). Trimming removed 1 base at V and 3 bases at J, with 14 bases between. This CDR3 comprises 16 residues. The CDR3 sequence: CATSRAIWESTDTQYF. In nucleotides, the CDR3 is TGTGCCACCAGCAGAGCCATTTGGGAGAGTACAGATACGCAGTATTTT.